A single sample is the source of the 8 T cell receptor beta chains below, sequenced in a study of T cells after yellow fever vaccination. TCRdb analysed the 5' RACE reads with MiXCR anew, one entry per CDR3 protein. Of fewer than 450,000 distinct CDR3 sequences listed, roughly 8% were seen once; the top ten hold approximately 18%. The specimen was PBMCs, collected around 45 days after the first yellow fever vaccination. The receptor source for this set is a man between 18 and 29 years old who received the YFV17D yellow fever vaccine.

CDR3: CASSWGVGETQYF. The CDR3 DNA reads as TGTGCCTCAAGTTGGGGAGTCGGAGAGACCCAGTACTTC. The genes are TRBV10-3 and TRBJ2-5, with a possible D match to TRBD2 (5 bases). V lost 11 bases and J 4 bases, leaving 17 bases between the germline ends. Germline assignment: CDR1 ENHRY and CDR2 SYGVKD. This CDR3 spans 13 amino acids.

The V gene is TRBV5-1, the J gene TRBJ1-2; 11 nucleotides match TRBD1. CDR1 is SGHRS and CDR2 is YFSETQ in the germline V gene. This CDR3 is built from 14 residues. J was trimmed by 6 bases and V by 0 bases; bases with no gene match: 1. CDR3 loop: CASSLGTGGDGYTF. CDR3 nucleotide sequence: TGCGCCAGCAGCTTGGGGACAGGGGGCGATGGCTACACCTTC.

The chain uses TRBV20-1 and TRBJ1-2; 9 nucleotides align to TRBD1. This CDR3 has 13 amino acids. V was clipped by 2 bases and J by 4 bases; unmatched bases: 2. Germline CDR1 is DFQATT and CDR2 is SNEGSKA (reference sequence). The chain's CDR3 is CSARPGQGYGYTF. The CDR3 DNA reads TGCAGTGCTAGACCGGGACAGGGCTATGGCTACACCTTC.

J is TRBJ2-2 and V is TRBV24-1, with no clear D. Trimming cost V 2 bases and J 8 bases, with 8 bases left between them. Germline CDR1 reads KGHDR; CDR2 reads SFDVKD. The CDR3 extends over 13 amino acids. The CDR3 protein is CATSDSKIGELFF. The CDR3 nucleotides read TGTGCCACCAGTGATTCGAAGATTGGGGAGCTGTTTTTT.

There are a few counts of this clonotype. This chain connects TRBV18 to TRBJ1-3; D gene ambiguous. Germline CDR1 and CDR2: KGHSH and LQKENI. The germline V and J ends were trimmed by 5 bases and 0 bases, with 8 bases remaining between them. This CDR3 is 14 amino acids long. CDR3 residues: CASSTGNSGNTIYF. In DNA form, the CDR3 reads TGTGCCAGCTCAACGGGGAACTCTGGAAACACCATATATTTT.

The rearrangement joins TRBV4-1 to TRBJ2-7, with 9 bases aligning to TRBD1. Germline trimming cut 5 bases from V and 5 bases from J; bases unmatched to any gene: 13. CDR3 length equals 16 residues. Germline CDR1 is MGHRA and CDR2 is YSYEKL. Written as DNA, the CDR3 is TGCGCCAGCAGCGCCGGGACAGGGATCTCGGACCACGAGCAGTACTTC. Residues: CASSAGTGISDHEQYF.

DNA for the CDR3: TGTGCCAGTTACAGGGGGCCAGGGTATGAGCAGTTCTTC. It encodes CASYRGPGYEQFF. This sequence joins TRBV6-2 or TRBV6-3 and TRBJ2-1; 9 bases map to TRBD1. The CDR3 is 13 residues long. The V segment lost 9 bases and the J segment 8 bases; nucleotides outside the gene matches: 8. CDR1 MNHEY and CDR2 SVGEGT come from the germline V gene.

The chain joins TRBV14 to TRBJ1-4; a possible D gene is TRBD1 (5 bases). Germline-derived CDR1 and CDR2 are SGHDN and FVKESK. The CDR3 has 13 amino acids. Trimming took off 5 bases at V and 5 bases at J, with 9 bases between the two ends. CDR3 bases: TGTGCCAGCAGCGGGGCCCGAAATGAAAAACTGTTTTTT. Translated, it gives CASSGARNEKLFF.